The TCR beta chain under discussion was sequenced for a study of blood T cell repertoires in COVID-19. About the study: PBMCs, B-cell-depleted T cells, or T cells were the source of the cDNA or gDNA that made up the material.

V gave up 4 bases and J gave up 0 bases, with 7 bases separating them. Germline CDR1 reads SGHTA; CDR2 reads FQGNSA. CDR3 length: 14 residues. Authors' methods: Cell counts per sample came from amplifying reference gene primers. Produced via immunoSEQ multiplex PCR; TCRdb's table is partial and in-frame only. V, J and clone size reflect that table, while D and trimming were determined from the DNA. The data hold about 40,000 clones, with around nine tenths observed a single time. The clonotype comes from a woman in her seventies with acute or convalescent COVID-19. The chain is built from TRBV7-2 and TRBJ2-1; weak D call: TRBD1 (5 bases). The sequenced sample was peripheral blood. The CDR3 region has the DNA TGTGCCAGCAGCTCCGACAGCTCCTACAATGAGCAGTTCTTC. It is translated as CASSSDSSYNEQFF.